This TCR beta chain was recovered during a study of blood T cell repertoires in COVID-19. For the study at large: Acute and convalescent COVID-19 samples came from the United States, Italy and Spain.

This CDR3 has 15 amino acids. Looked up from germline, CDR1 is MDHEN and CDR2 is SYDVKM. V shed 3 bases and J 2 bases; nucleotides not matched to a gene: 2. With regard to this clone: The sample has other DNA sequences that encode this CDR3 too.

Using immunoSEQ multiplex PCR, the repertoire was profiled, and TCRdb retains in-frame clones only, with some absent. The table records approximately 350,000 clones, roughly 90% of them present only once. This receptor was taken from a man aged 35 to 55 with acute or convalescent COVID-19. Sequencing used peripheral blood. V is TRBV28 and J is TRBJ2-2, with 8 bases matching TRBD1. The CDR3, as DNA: TGTGCCAGCAGTTTGGGACAGGCCAACACCGGGGAGCTGTTTTTT. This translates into CASSLGQANTGELFF.